These 24 T cell receptor beta chains were all obtained from the same sample, sequenced in a study of T cell repertoires in urothelial bladder cancer. TCRdb's table, derived via immunoSEQ multiplex PCR, lists solely in-frame clones and lacks some. The profile shows approximately 10,000 clones, 58% of them singletons. The sample taken for sequencing was tumor-infiltrating cells from bladder cancer. The receptors come from a human donor with urothelial carcinoma.

The V and J genes are TRBV5-6 and TRBJ2-5; 7 bases map to TRBD1. After removal of 3 bases from V and 5 bases from J, the junction contained 13 bases not matched to a gene. Germline assignment: CDR1 SGHDT and CDR2 YYEEEE. The CDR3 has 16 amino acids. CDR3 in amino acids: CASSSNSRGFMETQYF. Here the CDR3 DNA reads TGTGCCAGCAGCTCGAATTCCAGGGGGTTCATGGAGACCCAGTACTTC.

This chain joins TRBV4-1 and TRBJ2-1, with 8 bases aligning to TRBD2. CDR3 length: 16 residues. Germline values: CDR1 MGHRA, CDR2 YSYEKL. V was pared by 4 bases and J by 4 bases, with 9 bases of the junction left unmatched. CDR3 protein: CASSLDSGLGYNEQFF. Here the CDR3 DNA reads TGCGCCAGCAGCCTAGACTCGGGACTAGGTTACAATGAGCAGTTCTTC.

This clone was observed a handful of times. The V call is TRBV19, the J call TRBJ2-1; 8 bases agree with TRBD2. The length of the CDR3 is 15 residues. Germline trimming cut 3 bases from V and 5 bases from J; bases unmatched to any gene: 6. Germline V gives CDR1 LNHDA, CDR2 SQIVND (reference sequence). Here the CDR3 reads CASSMPSGLNNEQFF. DNA of the CDR3: TGTGCCAGTAGTATGCCTAGCGGGTTAAACAATGAGCAGTTCTTC.

This chain uses TRBV18 with TRBJ1-1; no clear D gene. This CDR3 spans 12 amino acids. The ends were cut back, 6 bases at V and 1 base at J, with 6 bases in the middle. Germline values: CDR1 KGHSH, CDR2 LQKENI. The CDR3 loop is CASSPQNTEAFF. The CDR3 region has the DNA TGTGCCAGCTCCCCTCAGAACACTGAAGCTTTCTTT. The whole variable domain, remainder taken from reference TRBV18 and TRBJ1-1, is NAGVMQNPRHLVRRRGQEARLRCSPMKGHSHVYWYRQLPEEGLKFMVYLQKENIIDESGMPKERFSAEFPKEGPSILRIQQVVRGDSAAYFCASSPQNTEAFFGQGTRLTVV.

This chain connects TRBV5-1 to TRBJ2-7, with TRBD1 matching 10 bases. Per germline, CDR1 SGHRS and CDR2 YFSETQ. V lost 2 bases to trimming and J lost 2 bases; unmatched junction nucleotides: 7. This CDR3 is built from 16 residues. The CDR3 here is CASSLPDRGHPYEQYF. CDR3 in DNA: TGCGCCAGCAGCTTACCAGACAGGGGGCATCCCTACGAGCAGTACTTC.

The sample holds many counts of this clone. The genes are TRBV2 and TRBJ2-1; D might be TRBD1 (5 bases). This CDR3 spans 12 amino acids. CDR1 is SNHLY and CDR2 is FYNNEI in the germline V gene. V was trimmed by 5 bases and J by 10 bases, leaving 12 bases between them. Here the CDR3 reads CASSPRSGEQFF. Here the CDR3 DNA reads TGTGCCAGCAGTCCCCGGTCAGGGGAGCAGTTCTTC.

This sequence joins TRBV7-2 and TRBJ2-3; TRBD2 matches 10 bases. The CDR3 spans 14 residues. Unmatched junction bases numbered 6, after V lost 5 bases and J lost 7 bases. Germline V gives CDR1 SGHTA, CDR2 FQGNSA. The CDR3 reads CASSGGTSVNTQYF. CDR3 coding DNA: TGTGCCAGCAGCGGCGGGACTAGCGTGAATACGCAGTATTTT.

Details on this clone: Additional DNA sequences in this sample encode the identical CDR3. This chain links TRBV9 with TRBJ2-2; D possibly corresponds to TRBD2 (6 bases). Trimming stripped 0 bases from V and 5 bases from J, with 11 bases between. Germline V gene lookup returns CDR1 SGDLS and CDR2 YYNGEE. This CDR3 spans 15 amino acids. The chain's CDR3 is CASSVGAGRTGELFF. CDR3 bases: TGTGCCAGCAGCGTAGGGGCAGGGAGGACCGGGGAGCTGTTTTTT.

The chain has TRBV6-5 and TRBJ2-2; D is uncertain. Trimming cost V 1 base and J 1 base, with 7 bases left between them. In germline, CDR1 is MNHEY, CDR2 SVGAGI. This CDR3 has 15 amino acids. CDR3 nucleotide sequence: TGTGCCAGCAGTTACTGGGAACAGAACACCGGGGAGCTGTTTTTT. Translation gives CASSYWEQNTGELFF.

This clone appeared a few times. CDR3 nucleotide sequence: TGTGCCAGTAGTAACGGGAACACTGAAGCTTTCTTT. Its translation is CASSNGNTEAFF. The V gene is TRBV19, the J gene TRBJ1-1; D remains ambiguous. The V and J ends lost 4 bases and 1 base respectively, with 4 bases between them. This CDR3 has 12 residues. The V gene's germline CDR1 is LNHDA and CDR2 SQIVND (reference sequence).

This clone showed up just a few times. This rearrangement joins TRBV4-3 to TRBJ1-1; D might be TRBD1 (6 bases). The germline CDR1 and CDR2 sequences are LGHNA and YSLEER. Trimming pared 1 base from V and 0 bases from J, leaving 12 bases between. The CDR3 covers 16 residues. The CDR3 nucleotides read TGCGCCAGCAGCCAAGGAACGACAGGTTTGAACACTGAAGCTTTCTTT. Its translation is CASSQGTTGLNTEAFF.

V and J are TRBV2 and TRBJ1-2; 7 bases fit TRBD1. V was clipped by 4 bases and J by 6 bases; unmatched bases: 5. The length of the CDR3 is 13 residues. The germline gives CDR1 SNHLY, CDR2 FYNNEI. In DNA form, the CDR3 reads TGTGCCAGCAGTGGGCCAGGGGGGAATGGCTACACCTTC. Amino acids: CASSGPGGNGYTF. The full variable domain, rest sourced from reference TRBV2 and TRBJ1-2, is EPEVTQTPSHQVTQMGQEVILRCVPISNHLYFYWYRQILGQKVEFLVSFYNNEISEKSEIFDDQFSVERPDGSNFTLKIRSTKLEDSAMYFCASSGPGGNGYTFGSGTRLTVV.

This clone showed up just a few times. V usage is TRBV2 and J usage is TRBJ1-2; 8 nucleotides match TRBD1. Trimming took 11 bases from V and 4 from J; bases not matched to a gene: 6. Germline V gene data show CDR1 as SNHLY and CDR2 as FYNNEI. The CDR3 totals 12 residues. The DNA of the CDR3 is TGTGCCTTCACCGGGACAGGCTATGGCTACACCTTC. Its protein product is CAFTGTGYGYTF.

CDR3 sequence: CASSPYLGNEQFF. The CDR3 bases are TGTGCCAGCAGCCCTTACTTGGGCAATGAGCAGTTCTTC. The J gene is TRBJ2-1, the V gene TRBV5-6; the D is unclear. The CDR3 totals 13 residues. Germline loops: CDR1 SGHDT, CDR2 YYEEEE. V was clipped by 4 bases and J by 6 bases, with 11 bases between them.

The chain links TRBV9 to TRBJ1-2, with D perhaps matching TRBD1 (5 bases). Germline loops: CDR1 SGDLS, CDR2 YYNGEE. This CDR3 comprises 15 residues. V lost 4 bases, J lost 0 bases, and 13 bases lay in between. The CDR3 sequence is CASSLRDGANYGYTF. The CDR3 DNA reads as TGTGCCAGCAGCCTTCGGGACGGAGCTAACTATGGCTACACCTTC.

The chain combines TRBV11-3 with TRBJ2-2; the match to TRBD2 covers 7 bases. In germline, CDR1 is SGHNT, CDR2 YENEEA. This CDR3 spans 14 amino acids. J lost 5 bases, V lost 5 bases, and 5 bases had no gene match. CDR3 DNA: TGTGCCAGCAGCCCCATGGGAGGGACCGGGGAGCTGTTTTTT. Its protein is CASSPMGGTGELFF.

This clone is medium-sized. V and J are TRBV5-1 and TRBJ1-6; 10 nucleotides align to TRBD1. This CDR3 spans 15 amino acids. Trimming at V came to 0 bases and at J to 7 bases, leaving 1 base not matched to a gene. Germline V gene sequence: CDR1 SGHRS, CDR2 YFSETQ. This CDR3 is CASSLGDRGNSPLHF. CDR3 bases: TGCGCCAGCAGCTTGGGGGACAGGGGCAATTCACCCCTCCACTTT.

CDR3 residues: CASGHPDVLMGDTEAFF. CDR3 nucleotides: TGTGCTAGTGGTCACCCGGACGTCTTAATGGGGGACACTGAAGCTTTCTTT. V gene TRBV12-5 combines with J gene TRBJ1-1; perhaps TRBD1 as D (5 bases). Deletions cut 5 bases from V and 3 bases from J, with 22 bases between. This CDR3 is 17 amino acids long. Germline loops: CDR1 LGHNT, CDR2 FRNRAP.

The chain links TRBV6-1 to TRBJ2-7; tentatively, D is TRBD1 or TRBD2 (5 bases each). Looked up from germline, CDR1 is MNHNS and CDR2 is SASEGT. Between the trimmed V and J ends, which lost 6 bases and 4 bases, there was a span of 10 bases. This CDR3 is 12 amino acids long. Here the CDR3 DNA reads TGTGCCAGCAGCGGGGACGGATACGAGCAGTACTTC. This sequence encodes CASSGDGYEQYF.

The chain employs TRBV5-1 and TRBJ1-1, with a tentative D call TRBD1 (5 bases). The V gene lost 2 bases and the J gene lost 1 base, with 9 bases spanning the gap. The germline CDR1 and CDR2 sequences are SGHRS and YFSETQ. The CDR3 is 14 residues long. The CDR3 nucleotides are TGCGCCAGCAGCTTAGGGGTTCCGAACACTGAAGCTTTCTTT. Its protein is CASSLGVPNTEAFF.

This clone was found a few times. The chain combines TRBV30 with TRBJ2-7; D not resolved. The V end was cut by 0 bases, the J end by 5 bases, with 14 bases between. CDR1 GTSNPN and CDR2 SVGIG come from the germline V gene (reference sequence). The CDR3 covers 14 residues. In nucleotides, the CDR3 is TGTGCCTGGAGTGTGGGATCGGGTGTACACGAGCAGTACTTC. Its protein product is CAWSVGSGVHEQYF.

This clone was seen only once. V is TRBV5-5 and J is TRBJ2-7, with TRBD2 matching over 7 bases. CDR3 size: 13 residues. V was pared by 0 bases and J by 6 bases, with 3 bases of the junction left unmatched. Germline V CDR1 and CDR2: SGHKS, YYEKEE (reference sequence). The CDR3 here is CASSLGGGGEQYF. The DNA of the CDR3 is TGTGCCAGCAGCTTGGGTGGCGGGGGCGAGCAGTACTTC.

The CDR3 nucleotides are TGTGCCAGCAGCAATCTTCTCGGGCAGGGAAGGTCCTACGAGCAGTACTTC. It specifies CASSNLLGQGRSYEQYF. The gene calls are TRBV7-2 and TRBJ2-7; possibly TRBD1 for D (5 bases). The CDR3 has 17 residues. V lost 5 bases to trimming and J lost 1 base, with 21 bases between them. Germline CDR1 SGHTA, CDR2 FQGNSA. Together with reference TRBV7-2 and TRBJ2-7, the CDR3 gives the full variable domain: GAGVSQSPSNKVTEKGKDVELRCDPISGHTALYWYRQSLGQGLEFLIYFQGNSAPDKSGLPSDRFSAERTGGSVSTLTIQRTQQEDSAVYLCASSNLLGQGRSYEQYFGPGTRLTVT.

This rearrangement joins TRBV15 to TRBJ2-3; no firm D call. Germline loops: CDR1 LNHNV, CDR2 YYDKDF (reference sequence). CDR3 length: 14 amino acids. V dropped 4 bases and J dropped 5 bases, with 13 bases sitting between them. The CDR3 DNA is TGTGCCACCAGCACAGAATGGGAAGAAGATACGCAGTATTTT. Translation gives CATSTEWEEDTQYF.